These 5 T cell receptor beta chains originate from one sample sequenced in a study of T-cell reconstitution after alpha-beta-depleted transplantation in children. It was with unique molecular identifiers that the TCRbeta library was prepared. TCRdb re-called the PCR reads through MiXCR, storing one row per CDR3 protein. The sample records about 980,000 distinct CDR3 sequences, roughly 31% being singletons. Material: PBMCs, mostly from graft donor cells, obtained 360 days after TCRalphabeta/CD19-depleted stem cell transplant. These receptors all come from a boy under three years old who had a stem cell transplant for SCID, so the T cells may come from the graft donor.

There are a few counts of this clonotype. Germline is not matched at one junction end, which may reflect a read error. The CDR3 region has the DNA TGTGCCAGCACACCCATACAGGAGACCCAGTACTTC. Its protein product is CASTPIQETQYF. The chain couples TRBV18 to TRBJ2-5; D is unclear. The CDR3 contains 12 residues. CDR1 KGHSH and CDR2 LQKENI come from the germline V gene. Variable domain in full (rest from reference TRBV18 and TRBJ2-5): NAGVMQNPRHLVRRRGQEARLRCSPMKGHSHVYWYRQLPEEGLKFMVYLQKENIIDESGMPKERFSAEFPKEGPSILRIQQVVRGDSAAYFCASTPIQETQYFGPGTRLLVL.

This clonotype appeared a few times. The genes are TRBV7-2 and TRBJ2-7; possibly TRBD1 for D (5 bases). In germline, CDR1 is SGHTA, CDR2 FQGNSA. The CDR3 runs 16 residues. V lost 4 bases, J lost 5 bases, and 21 bases lay in between. The CDR3 region has the DNA TGTGCCAGCAGCTCCGATTCACCAGGGAAATACGACGAGCAGTACTTC. Translated, it gives CASSSDSPGKYDEQYF.

The chain has TRBV28 and TRBJ2-1; the match to TRBD2 covers 10 bases. The CDR3 has 16 amino acids. After removal of 6 bases from V and 5 bases from J, the junction contained 10 bases not matched to a gene. Germline CDR1 is MDHEN and CDR2 is SYDVKM. The CDR3 reads CASSPRASGGHNEQFF. Written as DNA, the CDR3 is TGTGCCAGCAGCCCTCGAGCTAGCGGGGGCCACAATGAGCAGTTCTTC.

This clonotype was seen repeatedly, ten times or more. The V gene is TRBV20-1, the J gene TRBJ1-2, with TRBD1 as a possible D gene (5 bases). This CDR3 has 15 residues. The germline V gene has CDR1 DFQATT and CDR2 SNEGSKA (reference sequence). The V end lost 4 bases, the J end lost 5 bases, and 20 bases lay between the germline ends. The CDR3 is CSATGPGRALYGYTF. CDR3 sequence (DNA): TGCAGTGCTACGGGGCCGGGAAGGGCCCTATATGGCTACACCTTC.

This clonotype was seen a handful of times. The chain recombines TRBV5-1 with TRBJ2-5, with 7 bases aligning to TRBD2. The CDR3 totals 17 residues. Germline trimming cut 1 base from V and 0 bases from J; bases unmatched to any gene: 9. Germline V lookup: CDR1 SGHRS, CDR2 YFSETQ. The CDR3 bases are TGCGCCAGCAGCTTGTTGGGCCCAGCGGGGAACCAAGAGACCCAGTACTTC. Amino acids: CASSLLGPAGNQETQYF.